A selection of T cell receptor beta chains follows, all from one sample in a study of T cell clusters in autoimmune cytopenias. TCRdb reanalyzed the multiplex PCR reads, giving one entry per CDR3 protein sequence and no DNA. The sample features approximately 9,400 distinct CDR3 sequences, with about a tenth in its top ten. The sequenced sample was peripheral blood. These receptors came from a human donor with an autoimmune cytopenia or autoimmune hepatitis (not recorded which). The CDR3 runs from the conserved cysteine through the conserved F or W. The order of the fields is CDR3 protein, clone size, V gene, J gene. Clone size is not always given. Where it is, it says once, few, many or a class for expanded clones.

CATGTGDSKNIQYF	medium-sized	TRBV10-3	TRBJ2-4
CASSLQNTEAFF	-	TRBV6-1	TRBJ1-1
CASSLGFNYGYTF	medium-sized	TRBV5-6	TRBJ1-2
CASSLGPEAFF	-	TRBV12-3/TRBV12-4	TRBJ1-1
CAIITGVEYTYEQYF	-	TRBV10-3	TRBJ2-7
CSVEGYGYTDTQYF	-	TRBV29-1	TRBJ2-3
CASRGQGRSYEQYF	medium-sized	TRBV19	TRBJ2-7
CASSPTGQGILGYTF	-	TRBV6-6	TRBJ1-2
CASSFLVHTEAFF	-	TRBV7-9	TRBJ1-1
CASSLAGRPGEAFF	-	TRBV7-6	TRBJ1-1
CASSLASGGRGTETQYF	-	TRBV7-2	TRBJ2-5
CASSESTGAFF	-	TRBV6-1	TRBJ1-1
CASSLYRVETGELFF	-	TRBV5-1	TRBJ2-2
CAWSVRRTGVGYTF	-	TRBV30	TRBJ1-2
CASSQRGGGSSYNEQFF	-	TRBV7-9	TRBJ2-1
CASSPQGGPREQFF	-	TRBV5-4	TRBJ2-1
CASSQSDRAGGANVLTF	-	TRBV4-3	TRBJ2-6
CASRNRELSTDTQYF	-	TRBV2	TRBJ2-3
CASSVYLSGLNEQFF	-	TRBV6-4	TRBJ2-1
CASSRGAKADTQYF	medium-sized	TRBV6-1	TRBJ2-3
CASSPDSANTEAFF	-	TRBV13	TRBJ1-1
CASTPVTDTQYF	-	TRBV12-3/TRBV12-4	TRBJ2-3
CSARPGGVTEAFF	-	TRBV20-1	TRBJ1-1
CSVQEGGWEQFF	medium-sized	TRBV29-1	TRBJ2-1
CASSQDRGGGTEGYTF	-	TRBV4-2	TRBJ1-2
CASSTWTANTGELFF	-	TRBV27	TRBJ2-2
CASSLAGAATNEKLFF	-	TRBV28	TRBJ1-4
CASSLGVGGVQFF	medium-sized	TRBV5-6	TRBJ2-1
CASSYSGQGNNEQFF	large	TRBV6-5	TRBJ2-1
CASRRDPITDTQYF	medium-sized	TRBV6-2/TRBV6-3	TRBJ2-3
CASSYMTWNTGELFF	medium-sized	TRBV19	TRBJ2-2
CASSLALETQYF	-	TRBV11-2	TRBJ2-5
CASSLQGGNYGYTF	medium-sized	TRBV27	TRBJ1-2
CASSPNYGDTEAFF	-	TRBV27	TRBJ1-1
CASSLTSLHEKLFF	medium-sized	TRBV5-5	TRBJ1-4